This TCR beta chain was retrieved from a study of T-cell reconstitution after alpha-beta-depleted transplantation in children. During its preparation, the TCRbeta library received unique molecular identifiers. TCRdb itself ran the PCR reads through MiXCR, one entry per CDR3 protein. The sample has about 300,000 distinct CDR3 sequences, about 9.5% seen once. The sample holds many counts of this clonotype. The antigen is unknown. Germline V lookup: CDR1 LNHDA, CDR2 SQIVND (reference sequence). With 3 bases clipped from V and 4 bases from J, the junction kept 9 bases outside the gene matches. This CDR3 comprises 18 residues. Study-wide findings and caveats: For some patients, TCRbeta diversity was high at day 60 because of recipient T cells and thymic progenitors that survived. Fresh T-cell production supplied most of the T-cell counts and diversity seen one year after transplant. Several hundred expanded graft clones reportedly were the source of alpha-beta T cells about two months after transplant.

The receptor comes from a boy under three years old with acute myeloid leukemia, due to receive a stem cell transplant. The sample was PBMCs, taken before TCRalphabeta/CD19-depleted stem cell transplant. The rearrangement links TRBV19 to TRBJ2-1; 13 bases align to TRBD2. CDR3 amino acids: CASSMIGTSGILYNEQFF. The CDR3 bases are TGTGCCAGTAGTATGATAGGGACTAGCGGGATATTGTACAATGAGCAGTTCTTC. Filled out from reference TRBV19 and TRBJ2-1, the complete variable domain reads DGGITQSPKYLFRKEGQNVTLSCEQNLNHDAMYWYRQDPGQGLRLIYYSQIVNDFQKGDIAEGYSVSREKKESFPLTVTSAQKNPTAFYLCASSMIGTSGILYNEQFFGPGTRLTVL.